These 19 T cell receptor beta chains were sequenced from one sample in a study of cytomegalovirus exposure and HLA in healthy donors. The study ran its PCR with 60 Vbeta and 13 Jbeta primers. Assay: immunoSEQ multiplex PCR; the TCRdb copy retains only in-frame clones and omits some. The sample records over 90,000 clones, roughly three quarters being singletons. The material sequenced was PBMCs. Source of these receptors: a male donor in good health and CMV-seropositive.

V usage is TRBV29-1 and J usage is TRBJ2-1; weak D call: TRBD1 (6 bases). The CDR3 has 15 residues. V lost 7 bases, J lost 1 base, and 17 bases lay in between. Germline lookup yields CDR1 SQVTM and CDR2 ANQGSEA. The CDR3 DNA reads TGCAGCGCAACCAGGGGAACTTTGTCCTACAATGAGCAGTTCTTC. This codes for CSATRGTLSYNEQFF.

This clone has only a few counts. The rearrangement joins TRBV4-3 to TRBJ1-3; D call uncertain. Germline assignment: CDR1 LGHNA and CDR2 YSLEER. Trimming took off 0 bases at V and 4 bases at J, with 10 bases between the two ends. This CDR3 region has 15 residues. The CDR3 region is CASSQENPGGNTIYF. In DNA, the CDR3 is TGCGCCAGCAGCCAAGAAAATCCGGGAGGAAACACCATATATTTT.

This chain links TRBV30 with TRBJ2-1; a possible D gene is TRBD2 (6 bases). The V end lost 2 bases, the J end lost 7 bases, and 9 bases lay between the germline ends. CDR1 and CDR2 (germline): GTSNPN, SVGIG (reference sequence). CDR3 length: 12 residues. DNA for the CDR3: TGTGCCTGGAGTAATAGCGGAAATGAGCAGTTCTTC. Protein product: CAWSNSGNEQFF.

J is TRBJ2-1 and V is TRBV6-1, with D possibly being TRBD1 (6 bases). Trimming removed 6 bases at V and 7 bases at J, with 10 bases between. CDR1 MNHNS and CDR2 SASEGT come from the germline V gene. CDR3 length: 12 residues. The CDR3: CASRRQANEQFF. Here the CDR3 DNA reads TGTGCCAGCAGGAGACAGGCTAATGAGCAGTTCTTC.

The chain recombines TRBV4-1 with TRBJ2-7, with 9 nucleotides matching TRBD1. The CDR3 length is 15 residues. V lost 3 bases, J lost 4 bases, and 7 bases stayed unmatched. Germline lookup yields CDR1 MGHRA and CDR2 YSYEKL. The CDR3 spells CASSQGTGGTYEQYF. Here the CDR3 DNA reads TGCGCCAGCAGCCAGGGTACAGGGGGCACGTACGAGCAGTACTTC.

The chain uses TRBV7-9 and TRBJ2-1, with 10 bases identical to TRBD1. The length of the CDR3 is 15 residues. CDR1 SEHNR and CDR2 FQNEAQ come from the germline V gene (reference sequence). V was pared by 6 bases and J by 6 bases, with 8 bases of the junction left unmatched. CDR3 nucleotides: TGTGCCAGCAGGCCCCCGGGACAGGGGTCCAATGAGCAGTTCTTC. Protein product: CASRPPGQGSNEQFF.

The chain uses TRBV7-6 and TRBJ2-3, with D possibly TRBD2 on 5 matching bases. V lost 5 bases to trimming and J lost 1 base, with 16 bases between them. From germline, CDR1 is SGHVS and CDR2 FNYEAQ. The CDR3 length is 16 residues. CDR3 DNA sequence: TGTGCCAGCAGCACGAGGGATTCCTCAGGCACAGATACGCAGTATTTT. Protein product: CASSTRDSSGTDTQYF.

This clone was counted only a few times. This rearrangement joins TRBV19 to TRBJ1-2; TRBD1 agrees at 7 bases. CDR1 LNHDA and CDR2 SQIVND come from the germline V gene (reference sequence). Trimming at V came to 4 bases and at J to 7 bases, leaving 6 bases not matched to a gene. The CDR3 runs to 13 residues. CDR3 sequence (DNA): TGTGCCAGTAGTAACAACAGGGACAGTGGCTACACCTTC. This translates into CASSNNRDSGYTF. Using reference TRBV19 and TRBJ1-2 for the parts outside the CDR3, the full variable domain is DGGITQSPKYLFRKEGQNVTLSCEQNLNHDAMYWYRQDPGQGLRLIYYSQIVNDFQKGDIAEGYSVSREKKESFPLTVTSAQKNPTAFYLCASSNNRDSGYTFGSGTRLTVV.

The V and J genes are TRBV5-1 and TRBJ1-1, with 8 bases that match TRBD1. Germline CDR1 is SGHRS and CDR2 is YFSETQ. CDR3 length: 17 residues. V was pared by 0 bases and J by 7 bases, with 14 bases of the junction left unmatched. In DNA form, the CDR3 reads TGCGCCAGCAGCTTGGGTCAGGGTGGGGACAGGTCTGTTGAAGCTTTCTTT. This translates into CASSLGQGGDRSVEAFF.

The chain has TRBV28 and TRBJ2-7, with no clear D. The V gene lost 5 bases and the J gene lost 3 bases, with 11 bases spanning the gap. The germline V gene has CDR1 MDHEN and CDR2 SYDVKM. The CDR3 contains 13 residues. CDR3 amino acids: CASSPPPNYEQYF. The CDR3 DNA reads TGTGCCAGCAGTCCCCCCCCCAACTACGAGCAGTACTTC. The full variable domain, completed using reference TRBV28 and TRBJ2-7, is DVKVTQSSRYLVKRTGEKVFLECVQDMDHENMFWYRQDPGLGLRLIYFSYDVKMKEKGDIPEGYSVSREKKERFSLILESASTNQTSMYLCASSPPPNYEQYFGPGTRLTVT.

The V gene is TRBV7-9, the J gene TRBJ2-7, with D possibly being TRBD2 (5 bases). The CDR3 is made up of 14 amino acids. Germline assignment: CDR1 SEHNR and CDR2 FQNEAQ (reference sequence). V was clipped by 5 bases and J by 5 bases, with 16 bases between them. CDR3 in DNA: TGTGCCAGCAGCACTCGACGGGAATTGGACGAGCAGTACTTC. It codes for CASSTRRELDEQYF. Drawing the rest from reference TRBV7-9 and TRBJ2-7, the complete variable domain is DTGVSQNPRHKITKRGQNVTFRCDPISEHNRLYWYRQTLGQGPEFLTYFQNEAQLEKSRLLSDRFSAERPKGSFSTLEIQRTEQGDSAMYLCASSTRRELDEQYFGPGTRLTVT.

In its sample, this clone was seen a few times. One junction end does not reproduce the germline sequence, and a read error may be involved. The chain couples TRBV7-9 to TRBJ2-7, with 9 nucleotides matching TRBD2. The CDR3 sequence is 16 residues long. Germline CDR1 and CDR2: SEHNR and FQNEAQ (reference sequence). In DNA form, the CDR3 reads TGTTCCAGCAGCTTGGTGGTGGTAGCGGGAGAAGACGAGCAGTACTTC. It yields the protein CSSSLVVVAGEDEQYF. The full variable domain, rest sourced from reference TRBV7-9 and TRBJ2-7, is DTGVSQNPRHKITKRGQNVTFRCDPISEHNRLYWYRQTLGQGPEFLTYFQNEAQLEKSRLLSDRFSAERPKGSFSTLEIQRTEQGDSAMYLCSSSLVVVAGEDEQYFGPGTRLTVT.

The chain links TRBV4-3 to TRBJ2-1, with a weak D call TRBD2 (6 bases). From germline, CDR1 is LGHNA and CDR2 YSLEER. V was cut by 1 base and J by 5 bases, with 15 bases left in between. This CDR3 region has 16 residues. The CDR3 protein is CASSQGFGTSHNEQFF. The CDR3 DNA sequence: TGCGCCAGCAGCCAAGGATTCGGGACTTCCCACAATGAGCAGTTCTTC.

This clone is a singleton in its sample. The chain combines TRBV6-1 with TRBJ2-7; 9 positions agree with TRBD2. V trimming: 3 bases; J trimming: 4 bases; junction bases outside the gene matches: 7. In germline, CDR1 is MNHNS, CDR2 SASEGT. This CDR3 is 15 amino acids long. Written as DNA, the CDR3 is TGTGCCAGCAGTGACCCCTTTAGCGGGAGTTACGAGCAGTACTTC. It specifies CASSDPFSGSYEQYF.

The chain joins TRBV5-4 to TRBJ2-1; the D is unclear. The CDR3 length is 12 residues. V was pared by 2 bases and J by 5 bases, with 5 bases between. Germline V lookup: CDR1 SGHNT, CDR2 YYREEE (reference sequence). The CDR3 protein is CASSFRNNEQFF. The CDR3 DNA follows: TGTGCCAGCAGCTTCCGTAACAATGAGCAGTTCTTC.

J is TRBJ2-5 and V is TRBV25-1; 9 nucleotides match TRBD1. Germline loops: CDR1 MGHDK, CDR2 SYGVNS. The CDR3 is made up of 15 amino acids. With 5 bases clipped from V and 5 bases from J, the junction kept 9 bases outside the gene matches. CDR3 nucleotide sequence: TGTGCCAGCAGTCCCCCGGACAGGGGCTGGGAGACCCAGTACTTC. It specifies CASSPPDRGWETQYF.

The chain employs TRBV6-1 and TRBJ2-7; 8 bases agree with TRBD2. Germline CDR1 is MNHNS and CDR2 is SASEGT. There are 13 residues in the CDR3. V was pared by 7 bases and J by 3 bases, with 5 bases of the junction left unmatched. The CDR3 bases are TGTGCCAGCATCCTTGGGACTAGCTACGAGCAGTACTTC. Translated, it gives CASILGTSYEQYF.

The chain recombines TRBV11-2 with TRBJ2-7, with TRBD1 identical over 9 bases. The V gene's germline CDR1 is SGHAT and CDR2 FQNNGV. Trimming removed 3 bases from V and 5 bases from J; junction bases left unmatched: 14. This CDR3 is built from 17 residues. In nucleotides, the CDR3 is TGTGCCAGCAGCTTCACCGGGACAGGGAAGGTCGGCGACGAGCAGTACTTC. Its translation is CASSFTGTGKVGDEQYF.

The chain links TRBV10-3 to TRBJ2-1, with a weak D call TRBD1 (5 bases). Germline V gives CDR1 ENHRY, CDR2 SYGVKD. V gave up 0 bases and J gave up 6 bases, with 9 bases separating them. The CDR3 is made up of 14 amino acids. This chain's CDR3 is CAISESGRPNEQFF. The CDR3, as DNA: TGTGCCATCAGTGAGTCGGGGCGGCCCAATGAGCAGTTCTTC.